The source of this TCR beta chain is a study of cytomegalovirus exposure and HLA in healthy donors. Study summary: The Caucasian-associated ancestry cluster contained around four fifths of the approximately 420 genotyped donors. Study results and limitations: TCR association rates varied by HLA locus in a later analysis, with DRB1 highest and HLA-C lowest. A later analysis linked a missense variant in DCLRE1C to the trimming of TCR beta V and J genes.

This clone was counted a few times. Its antigen remains unknown. Germline CDR1 SGHAT, CDR2 FQNNGV. The CDR3 is 19 residues long. V lost 5 bases to trimming and J lost 5 bases, with 30 bases between them. A multiplex PCR was run with 60 Vbeta primers and 13 Jbeta primers. Under the authors' procedure: Later, roughly 77 million unique TCR beta chains were counted in an analysis, and approximately 10 million of them were shared. Assay: immunoSEQ multiplex PCR; the TCRdb copy retains only in-frame clones and omits some. V and J calls and clone size come straight from that table; D and trimming were deduced from the DNA. Of about 130,000 clones in the sample, approximately 61% were seen once.

The TCR sequence derives from a middle-aged woman in good health and CMV-seronegative. This chain joins TRBV11-2 and TRBJ1-2; D gene uncertain. Sequences were obtained from PBMCs. The CDR3 spells CASSPLSHPPIRGPYGYTF. The CDR3 DNA follows: TGTGCCAGCAGCCCTCTAAGCCATCCCCCAATCCGTGGGCCTTATGGCTACACCTTC.